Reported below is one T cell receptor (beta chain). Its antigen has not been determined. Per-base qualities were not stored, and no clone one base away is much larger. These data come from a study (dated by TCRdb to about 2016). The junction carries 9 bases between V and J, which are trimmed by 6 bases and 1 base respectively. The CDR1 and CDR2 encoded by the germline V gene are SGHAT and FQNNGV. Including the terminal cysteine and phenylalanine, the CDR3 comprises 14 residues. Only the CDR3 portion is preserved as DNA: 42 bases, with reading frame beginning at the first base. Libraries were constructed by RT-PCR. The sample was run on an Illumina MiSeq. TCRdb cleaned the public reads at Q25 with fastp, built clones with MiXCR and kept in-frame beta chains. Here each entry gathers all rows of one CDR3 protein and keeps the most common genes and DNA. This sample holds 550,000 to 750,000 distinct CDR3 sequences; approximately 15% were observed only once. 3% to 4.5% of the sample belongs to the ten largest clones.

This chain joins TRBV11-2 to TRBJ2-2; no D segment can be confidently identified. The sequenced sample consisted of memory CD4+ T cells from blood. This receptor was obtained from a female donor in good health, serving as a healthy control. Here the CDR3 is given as CASRGQLNTGELFF. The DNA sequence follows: TGTGCCAGCAGAGGGCAGCTGAACACCGGGGAGCTGTTTTTT.